This T cell receptor (beta chain) was captured in a study of T cells in localized non-small cell lung cancer. TCRdb's table, derived via immunoSEQ multiplex PCR, lists solely in-frame clones and lacks some. The repertoire holds about 36,000 clones, around 88% seen once, with less than 9% in the top ten. The study, taken as a whole, reports: It was uninvolved adjacent lung that showed the highest T cell clonality, exceeding tumor. In the blood, greater T cell density corresponded to longer overall survival. Without multi-region sequencing, intratumor heterogeneity could not be excluded. For the top 100 tumor clones, a median about 57 also appeared in adjacent lung.

This CDR3 contains 12 residues. The V end was cut by 0 bases, the J end by 4 bases, with 4 bases between. Per the germline V gene, CDR1 is SGHDN and CDR2 is FVKESK. Of note for this clone: Its antigen remains unidentified.

The receptor was isolated from a woman aged 40-69 years with stage I lung adenocarcinoma. Sequencing was performed on peripheral blood, taken before any cancer treatment. The chain carries TRBV14 and TRBJ2-7; D uncertain. The CDR3 nucleotides are TGTGCCAGCAGCCAAGAGTTGTACGAGCAGTACTTC. Residues: CASSQELYEQYF.